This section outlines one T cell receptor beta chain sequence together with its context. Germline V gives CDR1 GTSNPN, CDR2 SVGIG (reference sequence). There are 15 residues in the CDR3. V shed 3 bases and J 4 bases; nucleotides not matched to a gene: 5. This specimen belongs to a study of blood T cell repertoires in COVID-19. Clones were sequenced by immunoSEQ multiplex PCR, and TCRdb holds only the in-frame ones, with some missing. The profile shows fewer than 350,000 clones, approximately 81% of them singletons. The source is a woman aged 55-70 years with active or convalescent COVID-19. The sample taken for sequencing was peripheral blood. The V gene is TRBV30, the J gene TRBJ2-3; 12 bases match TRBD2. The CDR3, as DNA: TGTGCCTGGAGCCCTAGCGGGGGGGCATCAGATACGCAGTATTTT. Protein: CAWSPSGGASDTQYF.